A selection of T cell receptor beta chains follows, all from one sample in a study of cytomegalovirus exposure and HLA in healthy donors. Produced via immunoSEQ multiplex PCR; TCRdb's table is partial and in-frame only. The table has around 150,000 clones, about 88% seen once. The sample comprised PBMCs. All receptors derive from a man aged 18 to 29 in good health and CMV-seronegative. Each CDR3 is given with its conserved first and last residue. D genes are given only for firm matches. Expanded clones get a size class; other rows say once, few or many, or leave the size out.

clone_size	d_call	cdr3_length	v_call	j_call	cdr3_aa	cdr3_nt
once	NA	15	TRBV4-3	TRBJ1-1	CASSQEYRSGTEAFF	TGCGCCAGCAGCCAAGAATACAGGAGTGGGACTGAAGCTTTCTTT
NA	TRBD1	16	TRBV4-1	TRBJ1-4	CASSHRDRGANEKLFF	TGCGCCAGCAGCCACCGTGACAGGGGCGCCAATGAAAAACTGTTTTTT
NA	NA	15	TRBV2	TRBJ1-5	CASSGIWTGNQPQHF	TGTGCCAGCAGTGGTATTTGGACGGGGAATCAGCCCCAGCATTTT
NA	NA	14	TRBV18	TRBJ1-1	CASSPDSSNTEAFF	TGTGCCAGCTCACCAGACAGCTCGAACACTGAAGCTTTCTTT
NA	TRBD2	16	TRBV4-2	TRBJ2-7	CASSQDLGGRQREQYF	TGTGCCAGCAGCCAAGATCTAGGCGGGAGACAGCGAGAGCAGTACTTC
NA	NA	11	TRBV20-1	TRBJ2-3	CSASRADTQYF	TGCAGTGCTTCCAGGGCAGATACGCAGTATTTT
few	NA	15	TRBV5-6	TRBJ1-2	CASSPPWQGGYGYTF	TGTGCCAGCAGCCCCCCCTGGCAGGGTGGCTATGGCTACACCTTC
NA	NA	13	TRBV28	TRBJ1-2	CASRNGGARGYTF	TGTGCCAGTAGGAATGGGGGGGCGCGGGGCTACACCTTC
NA	NA	12	TRBV6-5	TRBJ1-1	CASSTGNTEAFF	TGTGCCAGCAGTACCGGGAACACTGAAGCTTTCTTT
NA	NA	17	TRBV2	TRBJ2-3	CASTRGAGSLSTDTQYF	TGTGCCAGCACCAGGGGGGCAGGATCGCTCTCCACAGATACGCAGTATTTT
NA	TRBD2	14	TRBV11-2	TRBJ2-7	CASSLTSGDYEQYF	TGTGCCAGCAGCTTGACTAGCGGGGATTACGAGCAGTACTTC
NA	NA	15	TRBV18	TRBJ2-5	CASSPLHHQQETQYF	TGTGCCAGCTCGCCTTTACATCACCAACAAGAGACCCAGTACTTC
NA	NA	17	TRBV5-1	TRBJ2-6	CASSLVGLSSGANVLTF	TGCGCCAGCAGCTTGGTCGGACTTAGCTCTGGGGCCAACGTCCTGACTTTC
NA	NA	13	TRBV19	TRBJ2-5	CASTALSGETQYF	TGTGCCAGTACCGCGTTGTCCGGAGAGACCCAGTACTTC
once	NA	12	TRBV28	TRBJ2-1	CASSLLGRNQFF	TGTGCCAGCAGTTTATTGGGCAGGAATCAGTTCTTC
NA	NA	14	TRBV6-5	TRBJ1-1	CASRSGGQGTEAFF	TGTGCCAGCAGATCGGGGGGGCAAGGAACTGAAGCTTTCTTT
NA	TRBD1	17	TRBV29-1	TRBJ2-6	CSAALTGGVLGANVLTF	TGCAGCGCTGCCTTGACAGGGGGCGTTTTGGGGGCCAACGTCCTGACTTTC
NA	NA	13	TRBV19	TRBJ2-7	CASSISWRQEQYF	TGTGCCAGTAGTATATCGTGGCGGCAGGAGCAGTACTTC
few	NA	13	TRBV6-5	TRBJ2-1	CASSYQTRDEQFF	TGTGCCAGCAGTTACCAAACTCGCGATGAGCAGTTCTTC
NA	TRBD1	19	TRBV7-9	TRBJ1-4	CASSYDPGQGGRTNEKLFF	TGTGCCAGCAGCTATGACCCGGGACAGGGAGGTCGGACTAATGAAAAACTGTTTTTT
NA	TRBD2	17	TRBV6-1	TRBJ2-1	CASSELAVAGVNNEQFF	TGTGCCAGCAGTGAATTGGCAGTAGCGGGGGTCAACAATGAGCAGTTCTTC
NA	NA	14	TRBV11-2	TRBJ2-7	CASSLNGGTYEQYF	TGTGCCAGCAGCTTAAATGGGGGGACCTACGAGCAGTACTTC